This T cell receptor (beta chain) was captured by sequencing in a study of OX40 agonist ivuxolimab in advanced cancers. Background on the study: Cancers in dose escalation were hepatocellular, melanoma, renal cell and head and neck. Study-wide points: Doses of 0.1 to 3.0 mg/kg were accompanied by clonal expansion of CD4+ and CD8+ blood T cells by week 6.

Germline V lookup: CDR1 SGHRS, CDR2 YFSETQ. The CDR3 extends over 14 amino acids. With 0 bases removed from V and 3 bases from J, the gap between germline ends came to 8 bases. For this clone: The antigen is undetermined.

Measured with immunoSEQ multiplex PCR; TCRdb has only the in-frame clones, and not every one. The sample records about 67,000 clones, about 83% being singletons. At cycle 4 day 1, cycle 7 day 1, and baseline, blood was sampled. The clonotype comes from an adult with an advanced solid tumor such as melanoma, head and neck, liver or kidney cancer. The material sequenced was CD4+ or CD8+ T cells sorted from blood, taken in a trial of the OX40 agonist ivuxolimab. J is TRBJ2-3 and V is TRBV5-1; perhaps TRBD1 as D (6 bases). In DNA form, the CDR3 reads TGCGCCAGCAGCTTGGGCAGGGGTACAGATACGCAGTATTTT. Amino acid sequence: CASSLGRGTDTQYF.